The 2 T cell receptor beta chains given below trace back to one sample, sequenced in a study of identical twins. TCRdb independently ran MiXCR on the 5' RACE reads; one entry per CDR3 protein. The table lists around 490,000 distinct CDR3 sequences, approximately 15% of them singletons. This sample was shared with a second study, whose subject was yellow fever vaccine responses in identical twins.

Sequencing was carried out using CD4+ T cells sorted from blood. The receptors originated from a woman between 18 and 29 years old in good health.

This clonotype was seen more than once but under ten times. The chain carries TRBV19 and TRBJ1-1; no reliable D call. Germline V CDR1 and CDR2: LNHDA, SQIVND (reference sequence). V was cut by 4 bases and J by 1 base, with 10 bases left in between. The CDR3 consists of 14 residues. CDR3 nucleotides: TGTGCCAGTAGTACGAACCGTAAGAACACTGAAGCTTTCTTT. Its translation is CASSTNRKNTEAFF.

This rearrangement joins TRBV6-2 or TRBV6-3 to TRBJ2-2; tentatively, D is TRBD1 (5 bases). Germline loops: CDR1 MNHEY, CDR2 SVGEGT. The CDR3 extends over 16 amino acids. V lost 5 bases, J lost 1 base, and 14 bases lay in between. The DNA for the CDR3 is TGTGCCAGCAGTATGACTTGGACACTGAACACCGGGGAGCTGTTTTTT. Residues: CASSMTWTLNTGELFF.